The 31 T cell receptor beta chains below were found in one sample sequenced in a study of T-cell reconstitution after alpha-beta-depleted transplantation in children. Preparation of the TCRbeta library involved a method that used unique molecular identifiers. Each CDR3 protein is one row after TCRdb ran MiXCR on the PCR reads. The repertoire consists of fewer than 550,000 distinct CDR3 sequences, with 9.5% to 12% occurring once and the leading ten covering less than 15%. The sample in question was PBMCs, mostly from graft donor cells, obtained 180 days after TCRalphabeta/CD19-depleted stem cell transplant. The source of these receptors is a female patient between 2 and 15 years old who had a stem cell transplant for aplastic anemia, so the T cells may come from the graft donor.

This chain uses TRBV20-1 with TRBJ2-5; D remains unclear. The V gene's germline CDR1 is DFQATT and CDR2 SNEGSKA (reference sequence). The CDR3 covers 12 residues. Trimming pared 2 bases from V and 5 bases from J, leaving 9 bases between. This CDR3 is CSARTHKETQYF. CDR3 bases: TGCAGTGCTAGAACGCATAAGGAGACCCAGTACTTC.

This clonotype was detected a few times. The chain links TRBV11-2 to TRBJ2-7, with no clear D. Germline lookup yields CDR1 SGHAT and CDR2 FQNNGV. V lost 0 bases and J lost 2, with 8 bases in between. The CDR3 is 14 residues long. CDR3 nucleotides: TGTGCCAGCAGCTTAGAGAGGCCTGCCTACGAGCAGTACTTC. This translates into CASSLERPAYEQYF.

This clonotype was detected many times. The V and J genes are TRBV12-3 or TRBV12-4 and TRBJ2-1, with TRBD1 matching 7 bases. V dropped 3 bases and J dropped 4; count of bases not matched to a gene: 12. The CDR3 is made up of 17 amino acids. Written as DNA, the CDR3 is TGTGCCAGCAGTTTCCCCTCGGGACAGATTAGTTACAATGAGCAGTTCTTC. Protein product: CASSFPSGQISYNEQFF.

This clonotype appeared a few times. The chain links TRBV11-2 to TRBJ2-1, with a weak D call TRBD1 (6 bases). Germline assignment: CDR1 SGHAT and CDR2 FQNNGV. The CDR3 spans 13 residues. V lost 0 bases to trimming and J lost 7 bases, with 7 bases between them. This CDR3 reads CASSLEGANEQFF. The CDR3 DNA sequence: TGTGCCAGCAGCTTAGAGGGGGCTAATGAGCAGTTCTTC.

The chain links TRBV7-2 to TRBJ2-1; TRBD1 or TRBD2 may be the D gene (5 bases each). Trimming stripped 5 bases from V and 6 bases from J, with 14 bases between. The CDR3 runs to 14 residues. Germline V lookup: CDR1 SGHTA, CDR2 FQGNSA. CDR3 sequence: CASSPGTQPNEQFF. In DNA, the CDR3 is TGTGCCAGCAGCCCGGGGACCCAACCCAATGAGCAGTTCTTC.

The V call is TRBV4-2, the J call TRBJ2-7, with 10 bases identical to TRBD2. The CDR3 runs to 17 residues. Per the germline V gene, CDR1 is LGHNA and CDR2 is YNFKEQ. V lost 4 bases to trimming and J lost 7 bases; unmatched junction nucleotides: 16. DNA for the CDR3: TGTGCCAGCAGCCCCCTCGTTGATCTAGCGGGAGAGGGGGAGCAGTACTTC. Its translation is CASSPLVDLAGEGEQYF.

This clonotype was detected a few times. This chain joins TRBV11-2 and TRBJ1-2, with 11 bases matching TRBD1. Looked up from germline, CDR1 is SGHAT and CDR2 is FQNNGV. Germline trimming cut 5 bases from V and 4 bases from J; bases unmatched to any gene: 18. The length of the CDR3 is 19 residues. DNA of the CDR3: TGTGCCAGCAGCCTACTGCAATGGACGGGGACAGGGGGTGGCTATGGCTACACCTTC. This codes for CASSLLQWTGTGGGYGYTF.

This chain links TRBV19 with TRBJ1-5; D possibly corresponds to TRBD1 (5 bases). V lost 8 bases, J lost 5 bases, and 13 bases lay in between. Germline assignment: CDR1 LNHDA and CDR2 SQIVND (reference sequence). This CDR3 is 13 amino acids long. The CDR3 region has the DNA TGTGCCAGTTCAGGGTGGTGGGATCAGCCCCAGCATTTT. Translation: CASSGWWDQPQHF.

This clonotype was observed a handful of times. The chain links TRBV28 to TRBJ2-3; tentatively, D is TRBD1 (6 bases). This CDR3 region has 13 residues. The germline gives CDR1 MDHEN, CDR2 SYDVKM. CDR3 DNA: TGTGCTACTTCTTGGGGGCCAACAGATACGCAGTATTTT. Translating gives CATSWGPTDTQYF. Full variable domain (missing parts from reference TRBV28 and TRBJ2-3): DVKVTQSSRYLVKRTGEKVFLECVQDMDHENMFWYRQDPGLGLRLIYFSYDVKMKEKGDIPEGYSVSREKKERFSLILESASTNQTSMYLCATSWGPTDTQYFGPGTRLTVL.

As to this clonotype: It may be a read error: a sequence one base away is much more abundant. The V gene is TRBV20-1, the J gene TRBJ2-7; D not certain. This CDR3 region has 14 residues. CDR1 and CDR2 (germline): DFQATT, SNEGSKA (reference sequence). In DNA, the CDR3 is TGCAGTGCTAGAGATATGATAGGCTACTACGAGCGGTACGTC. It is translated as CSARDMIGYYERYV.

Ten or more counts support this clonotype. The chain uses TRBV20-1 and TRBJ1-5; possibly TRBD1 for D (6 bases). CDR3 length equals 14 residues. The germline CDR1 and CDR2 sequences are DFQATT and SNEGSKA (reference sequence). Deletions cut 3 bases from V and 2 bases from J, with 11 bases between. The CDR3 loop reads CSASSGGGNQPQHF. In DNA form, the CDR3 reads TGCAGTGCTAGTTCCGGGGGCGGCAATCAGCCCCAGCATTTT.

This sequence joins TRBV11-1 and TRBJ2-3; D uncertain. CDR3 length: 18 amino acids. The V and J ends lost 3 bases and 2 bases respectively, with 21 bases between them. Germline V lookup: CDR1 SGHAT, CDR2 FQDESV (reference sequence). The CDR3 region is CASSFDSLKGIYTDTQYF. DNA for the CDR3: TGTGCCAGCAGCTTTGATTCGCTCAAAGGGATTTACACAGATACGCAGTATTTT.

This chain links TRBV6-5 with TRBJ1-1, with 9 bases lining up with TRBD1. The CDR3 length is 12 residues. Germline CDR1 is MNHEY and CDR2 is SVGAGI. J was trimmed by 9 bases and V by 4 bases; bases with no gene match: 3. CDR3 sequence: CASSSGQGKAFF. CDR3 sequence (DNA): TGTGCCAGCAGTTCCGGACAGGGGAAAGCTTTCTTT.

This clonotype has more than one count but fewer than ten. This sequence joins TRBV7-2 and TRBJ2-7; 8 positions agree with TRBD2. Trimming cost V 3 bases and J 1 base; bases outside gene matches: 8. CDR3 length equals 16 residues. Germline-derived CDR1 and CDR2 are SGHTA and FQGNSA. The CDR3 region has the DNA TGTGCCAGCAGCTTCCCCGGGACTAGTCTATCCTACGAGCAGTACTTC. Translation: CASSFPGTSLSYEQYF.

This clonotype was seen a handful of times. The rearrangement joins TRBV12-3 or TRBV12-4 to TRBJ2-7, with TRBD1 as a possible D gene (6 bases). The CDR3 has 14 amino acids. V was trimmed by 3 bases and J by 0 bases, leaving 9 bases between them. For the CDR3, the DNA is TGTGCCAGCAGTTTCCAGGGGATCTCCTACGAGCAGTACTTC. Its translation is CASSFQGISYEQYF.

The chain joins TRBV15 to TRBJ2-3; 7 nucleotides line up with TRBD2. J gave up 5 bases and V 1 base, and 9 bases lay outside the gene matches. Germline V CDR1 and CDR2: LNHNV, YYDKDF (reference sequence). The CDR3 totals 16 residues. CDR3 coding DNA: TGTGCCACCAGCAGAGCCACTAGCGTTGGTTTAGATACGCAGTATTTT. It specifies CATSRATSVGLDTQYF.

V usage is TRBV6-5 and J usage is TRBJ1-4, with TRBD1 matching over 7 bases. V was pared by 4 bases and J by 0 bases, with 8 bases of the junction left unmatched. Germline V gives CDR1 MNHEY, CDR2 SVGAGI. This CDR3 is built from 17 residues. The CDR3: CASSSGTVTPTNEKLFF. CDR3 nucleotides: TGTGCCAGCAGTTCCGGGACAGTCACGCCAACTAATGAAAAACTGTTTTTT.

The V call is TRBV3-1, the J call TRBJ1-1; 7 positions agree with TRBD1. The trim removed 5 bases at V and 0 bases at J, leaving 6 bases unmatched. Germline CDR1 reads LGHDT; CDR2 reads YNNKEL (reference sequence). This CDR3 is built from 15 residues. The CDR3 region is CASSSSGTVNTEAFF. The CDR3, as DNA: TGTGCCAGCAGCAGCTCCGGGACAGTGAACACTGAAGCTTTCTTT.

The chain recombines TRBV5-1 with TRBJ2-4; a possible D gene is TRBD2 (6 bases). CDR3 length equals 17 residues. Germline V gene sequence: CDR1 SGHRS, CDR2 YFSETQ. Deletions cut 0 bases from V and 3 bases from J, with 16 bases between. The CDR3, as DNA: TGCGCCAGCAGCTTGGAGGTCAGGGACTGGTACAAAAACATTCAGTACTTC. Encoded protein: CASSLEVRDWYKNIQYF.

This chain joins TRBV27 and TRBJ1-1; a weak D match, TRBD1 (5 bases). The V end was cut by 6 bases, the J end by 3 bases, with 17 bases between. Germline CDR1 and CDR2: MNHEY and SMNVEV (reference sequence). This CDR3 is 15 amino acids long. The DNA of the CDR3 is TGTGCCAGCAGCCACCTCAGGGCGAGGGACACTGAAGCTTTCTTT. It is translated as CASSHLRARDTEAFF.

V gene TRBV7-2 combines with J gene TRBJ2-3; 8 positions agree with TRBD2. CDR1 SGHTA and CDR2 FQGNSA come from the germline V gene. The ends lost 4 bases at V and 5 bases at J; junction bases unmatched: 11. The CDR3 loop spans 16 amino acids. DNA of the CDR3: TGTGCCAGCAGCTCCTTCGGAGCGGGAGTGATAGATACGCAGTATTTT. Protein sequence: CASSSFGAGVIDTQYF. The entire variable domain, with the rest obtained from reference TRBV7-2 and TRBJ2-3, is as follows: GAGVSQSPSNKVTEKGKDVELRCDPISGHTALYWYRQSLGQGLEFLIYFQGNSAPDKSGLPSDRFSAERTGGSVSTLTIQRTQQEDSAVYLCASSSFGAGVIDTQYFGPGTRLTVL.

The chain uses TRBV7-3 and TRBJ1-1; weak D call: TRBD1 (5 bases). Trimming stripped 4 bases from V and 4 bases from J, with 13 bases between. CDR1 is SGHTA and CDR2 is FQGTGA in the germline V gene. The CDR3 covers 14 residues. The CDR3 sequence: CASSSQGRSTEAFF. CDR3 coding DNA: TGTGCCAGCAGCTCTCAGGGTAGGAGCACTGAAGCTTTCTTT.

This clonotype was observed a few times. This chain connects TRBV29-1 to TRBJ2-1; 8 nucleotides agree with TRBD2. J lost 5 bases, V lost 3 bases, and 9 bases had no gene match. This CDR3 is 15 amino acids long. CDR1 SQVTM and CDR2 ANQGSEA come from the germline V gene. The CDR3 sequence is CSVDSGGSFHNEQFF. The CDR3 DNA follows: TGCAGCGTTGACTCGGGGGGGTCGTTCCACAATGAGCAGTTCTTC.

V is TRBV18 and J is TRBJ2-7; unclear D gene. CDR1 is KGHSH, CDR2 LQKENI, per germline. This CDR3 is built from 14 residues. Trimming shortened V by 3 bases and J by 3 bases, and 12 bases separated the two germline ends. Written as DNA, the CDR3 is TGTGCCAGCTCACCCGGCCGAGAGGTCTACGAGCAGTACGTC. This sequence encodes CASSPGREVYEQYV.

Only a few counts were recorded for this clonotype. The J gene is TRBJ2-3, the V gene TRBV5-6; weak D call: TRBD2 (6 bases). The CDR3 is 16 residues long. The V and J ends lost 0 bases and 5 bases respectively, with 16 bases between them. Germline CDR1 SGHDT, CDR2 YYEEEE. This CDR3 reads CASSLAAGRIRDTQYF. In DNA, the CDR3 is TGTGCCAGCAGCTTGGCGGCGGGAAGGATCAGAGATACGCAGTATTTT.

The chain links TRBV6-5 to TRBJ2-2, with 9 bases lining up with TRBD1. The junction had 5 bases not matched to a gene; V was cut back by 0 bases and J by 6 bases. This CDR3 has 16 residues. CDR1 and CDR2 from the germline V gene are MNHEY and SVGAGI. In DNA, the CDR3 is TGTGCCAGCAGTTACTCGGGGGACAGGGATCCCGGGGAGCTGTTTTTT. It is translated as CASSYSGDRDPGELFF.

The rearrangement joins TRBV9 to TRBJ1-1, with a tentative D call TRBD1 (5 bases). In germline, CDR1 is SGDLS, CDR2 YYNGEE. Trimming removed 7 bases at V and 4 bases at J, with 17 bases between. The CDR3 contains 14 residues. CDR3 DNA: TGTGCCAGCGGGGTGGGACCTGGGAGCACTGAAGCTTTCTTT. This encodes CASGVGPGSTEAFF.

This clonotype was found a few times. CDR3 in DNA: TGTGCCAGCAGTTACGGACAGGGAACCTCTGGGGCCAACGTCCTGACTTTC. It encodes CASSYGQGTSGANVLTF. The V and J genes are TRBV6-5 and TRBJ2-6; 8 nucleotides align to TRBD1. This CDR3 spans 17 amino acids. The V and J ends lost 2 bases and 0 bases, in that order; junction bases with no gene match: 3. Per germline, CDR1 MNHEY and CDR2 SVGAGI.

This clonotype came up a few times. V is TRBV18 and J is TRBJ2-2, with D possibly TRBD1 on 6 matching bases. V was pared by 4 bases and J by 2 bases, with 14 bases between. Germline lookup yields CDR1 KGHSH and CDR2 LQKENI. This CDR3 region has 16 residues. The CDR3: CASSRRDNLNTGELFF. DNA for the CDR3: TGTGCCAGCTCACGACGGGACAATCTCAACACCGGGGAGCTGTTTTTT.

This clonotype turned up a few times. V gene TRBV12-3 or TRBV12-4 combines with J gene TRBJ1-1; D ambiguous. Trimming pared 3 bases from V and 7 bases from J, leaving 9 bases between. The CDR3 runs 12 residues. The CDR3 is CASSFRGFEAFF. CDR3 nucleotides: TGTGCCAGCAGTTTCAGAGGTTTTGAAGCTTTCTTT.

This clonotype was seen a few times. J is TRBJ2-7 and V is TRBV5-1; 7 bases fit TRBD1. The CDR3 loop spans 16 amino acids. Trimming removed 2 bases from V and 2 bases from J; junction bases left unmatched: 10. Germline V gives CDR1 SGHRS, CDR2 YFSETQ. The CDR3 DNA follows: TGCGCCAGCAGCTTTCCAAGACAGGGTTGGGCCTACGAGCAGTACTTC. It encodes CASSFPRQGWAYEQYF.